Here is one T cell receptor beta chain with its context. The sample belongs to a study of OX40 agonist ivuxolimab in advanced cancers. This CDR3 comprises 12 residues. Germline CDR1 reads MDHEN; CDR2 reads SYDVKM. The V end lost 4 bases, the J end lost 9 bases, and 10 bases lay between the germline ends. Some clones are missing from TCRdb's copy, which holds only in-frame ones; the method was immunoSEQ multiplex PCR. The data show 85,000 to 100,000 clones, 85% to 95% seen once. The rearrangement joins TRBV28 to TRBJ2-4, with unresolved D. This receptor was obtained from an adult with an advanced solid tumor such as melanoma, head and neck, liver or kidney cancer. The sample consisted of CD4+ or CD8+ T cells sorted from blood, taken in a trial of the OX40 agonist ivuxolimab. The CDR3 nucleotides are TGTGCCAGCAGTTCAAATCCTAGCATTCAGTACTTC. Encoded protein: CASSSNPSIQYF.